The 5 T cell receptor beta chains below all came from one sample that was sequenced in a study of cytomegalovirus exposure and HLA in healthy donors. The PCR ran on 60 Vbeta and 13 Jbeta primers. Sequencing was performed with immunoSEQ multiplex PCR; in TCRdb, only in-frame clones are kept and a portion is missing. Seen here are some 140,000 clones, 65% to 85% observed once, and the top ten hold about 1%. Material: PBMCs. The source of these receptors is a man aged 18 to 30 in good health and CMV-seronegative.

The table lists this clone with a few counts. This rearrangement joins TRBV7-8 to TRBJ2-7; TRBD2 might be the D (7 bases). V lost 1 base, J lost 3 bases, and 19 bases lay in between. Germline CDR1 reads SGHVS; CDR2 reads FQNEAQ. The CDR3 totals 17 residues. CDR3 sequence: CASSLVIIGQRGYEQYF. CDR3 nucleotides: TGTGCCAGCAGCTTAGTCATTATAGGACAGCGGGGCTACGAGCAGTACTTC.

This clone was seen only a few times. This chain connects TRBV5-6 to TRBJ1-1, with a possible D match to TRBD1 (5 bases). This CDR3 region has 13 residues. Between the trimmed V and J ends, which lost 3 bases and 0 bases, there was a span of 6 bases. Germline CDR1 SGHDT, CDR2 YYEEEE. The CDR3 spells CASSSTVNTEAFF. CDR3 nucleotide sequence: TGTGCCAGCAGCTCGACAGTGAACACTGAAGCTTTCTTT.

This clone occurred a few times. The V gene is TRBV30, the J gene TRBJ1-1, with 7 bases matching TRBD1. This CDR3 has 16 residues. The junction had 12 bases not matched to a gene; V was cut back by 4 bases and J by 1 base. The germline CDR1 and CDR2 sequences are GTSNPN and SVGIG (reference sequence). The CDR3 sequence is CAWKKGTASRNTEAFF. In DNA, the CDR3 is TGTGCCTGGAAGAAAGGGACAGCCTCTAGGAACACTGAAGCTTTCTTT.

J is TRBJ2-1 and V is TRBV10-3, with 7 bases aligning to TRBD2. V was pared by 6 bases and J by 5 bases, with 13 bases of the junction left unmatched. Germline V gene data show CDR1 as ENHRY and CDR2 as SYGVKD. CDR3 length: 16 amino acids. CDR3 region: CAIRPTWGGGDNEQFF. The CDR3 DNA reads TGTGCCATCAGGCCGACCTGGGGCGGGGGAGACAATGAGCAGTTCTTC.

This sequence joins TRBV18 and TRBJ2-7; D is perhaps TRBD1 (6 bases). Trimming took off 1 base at V and 7 bases at J, with 14 bases between the two ends. CDR3 length equals 14 residues. From germline, CDR1 is KGHSH and CDR2 LQKENI. CDR3 loop: CASSPRDRISEQYF. CDR3 DNA: TGTGCCAGCTCACCACGAGACAGGATCTCGGAGCAGTACTTC.